The 13 T cell receptor beta chains below come from one sample, sequenced in a study of blood T cell dynamics during melanoma immunotherapy. Time point meaning: week 3, after first cycle of checkpoint inhibitor. Repertoires were generated with immunoSEQ multiplex PCR, while TCRdb's copy carries only in-frame clones and drops some. The repertoire holds about 7,000 clones, about 80% seen once, with more than 14% in the top ten. The sequencing here drew on blood, taken from a patient treated with checkpoint blockade. Source of these receptors: a human donor with melanoma.

This clone has more than one count but fewer than ten. The rearrangement links TRBV28 to TRBJ1-6; D not resolved. The V gene lost 3 bases and the J gene lost 7 bases, with 4 bases spanning the gap. Germline assignment: CDR1 MDHEN and CDR2 SYDVKM. This CDR3 comprises 12 residues. CDR3 sequence (DNA): TGTGCCAGCAGTTTCAAGAATTCACCCCTCCACTTT. This translates into CASSFKNSPLHF.

CDR3 nucleotides: TGTGCCAGCAGCTTGACAGGGGGCGCGGATCAGCCCCAGCATTTT. Translating gives CASSLTGGADQPQHF. The V and J genes are TRBV11-2 and TRBJ1-5; 10 nucleotides line up with TRBD1. CDR1 and CDR2 (germline): SGHAT, FQNNGV. V shed 3 bases, J shed 5 bases, and the junction held 4 bases outside the gene matches. The CDR3 has 15 amino acids.

The gene calls are TRBV12-5 and TRBJ2-3; D is ambiguous. The germline V gene encodes CDR1 LGHNT and CDR2 FRNRAP. The CDR3 runs 14 residues. Between the trimmed V and J ends, which lost 9 bases and 1 base, there was a span of 14 bases. CDR3 in amino acids: CARDGTRGTDTQYF. CDR3 in DNA: TGTGCTAGGGACGGCACAAGGGGCACAGATACGCAGTATTTT.

The chain recombines TRBV9 with TRBJ2-1; 12 nucleotides align to TRBD2. V shed 0 bases, J shed 7 bases, and the junction held 2 bases outside the gene matches. The CDR3 is 15 amino acids. CDR1 is SGDLS, CDR2 YYNGEE, per germline. CDR3 amino acids: CASSVGTSGVNEQFF. CDR3 DNA: TGTGCCAGCAGCGTAGGGACTAGCGGGGTAAATGAGCAGTTCTTC. Using reference TRBV9 and TRBJ2-1 for the parts outside the CDR3, the full variable domain is DSGVTQTPKHLITATGQRVTLRCSPRSGDLSVYWYQQSLDQGLQFLIQYYNGEERAKGNILERFSAQQFPDLHSELNLSSLELGDSALYFCASSVGTSGVNEQFFGPGTRLTVL.

This sequence joins TRBV9 and TRBJ2-1; D assignment may be TRBD1 or TRBD2 (5 bases each). The CDR3 has 14 amino acids. Germline V gene lookup returns CDR1 SGDLS and CDR2 YYNGEE. V was cut by 0 bases and J by 6 bases, with 10 bases left in between. The CDR3 protein is CASSVVGRGNEQFF. The CDR3 DNA sequence: TGTGCCAGCAGCGTAGTGGGACGAGGCAATGAGCAGTTCTTC.

The V gene is TRBV5-4, the J gene TRBJ2-7; 11 bases align to TRBD1. Trimming removed 2 bases from V and 6 bases from J; junction bases left unmatched: 10. CDR3 length equals 16 residues. Per the germline V gene, CDR1 is SGHNT and CDR2 is YYREEE (reference sequence). The CDR3 region is CASSLRSGTGGFEQYF. Here the CDR3 DNA reads TGTGCCAGCAGCTTACGTTCGGGGACAGGGGGGTTCGAGCAGTACTTC.

This clone appeared a single time. The chain couples TRBV7-6 to TRBJ1-1; D gene unclear. The CDR3 is made up of 13 amino acids. V lost 2 bases and J lost 2, with 6 bases in between. The germline V gene encodes CDR1 SGHVS and CDR2 FNYEAQ. CDR3 amino acids: CASSLTRNTEAFF. CDR3 in DNA: TGTGCCAGCAGCTTAACGAGAAACACTGAAGCTTTCTTT.

The chain recombines TRBV27 with TRBJ2-2; possibly TRBD2 for D (5 bases). Trimming removed 4 bases from V and 0 bases from J, with 12 bases in between. There are 16 residues in the CDR3. Germline CDR1 reads MNHEY; CDR2 reads SMNVEV (reference sequence). Here the CDR3 DNA reads TGTGCCAGCAGTTCCCCCGGGGAGCCGAACACCGGGGAGCTGTTTTTT. Amino acids: CASSSPGEPNTGELFF.

Sample share makes this clone large. The V call is TRBV11-1, the J call TRBJ1-2; the D is unclear. Germline lookup yields CDR1 SGHAT and CDR2 FQDESV (reference sequence). The CDR3 is made up of 16 amino acids. The germline V and J ends were trimmed by 5 bases and 1 base, with 17 bases remaining between them. The CDR3 loop reads CASSPLQSSLNYGYTF. CDR3 nucleotide sequence: TGTGCCAGCAGCCCCCTACAGAGTAGCCTTAACTATGGCTACACCTTC.

The chain has TRBV10-2 and TRBJ2-5, with D hard to call. This CDR3 spans 15 amino acids. V was clipped by 2 bases and J by 5 bases, with 15 bases between them. CDR1 and CDR2 (germline): WSHSY, SAAADI. CDR3 bases: TGCGCCAGCAGTGAGCCCTCAGTAAATTCGGAGACCCAGTACTTC. It is translated as CASSEPSVNSETQYF.

This chain links TRBV5-1 with TRBJ1-1; TRBD1 matches 8 bases. V lost 3 bases to trimming and J lost 4 bases; unmatched junction nucleotides: 5. The CDR3 sequence is 14 residues long. Per germline, CDR1 SGHRS and CDR2 YFSETQ. The CDR3 coding sequence is TGCGCCAGCAGCTCCAGGGGGCGCGGCACTGAAGCTTTCTTT. This gives the protein CASSSRGRGTEAFF.

This sequence joins TRBV5-4 and TRBJ2-5, with D possibly being TRBD2 (5 bases). V lost 0 bases, J lost 5 bases, and 11 bases lay in between. The length of the CDR3 is 14 residues. Looked up from germline, CDR1 is SGHNT and CDR2 is YYREEE (reference sequence). The CDR3 sequence: CASSLAARAETQYF. CDR3 DNA: TGTGCCAGCAGCTTGGCGGCGAGGGCGGAGACCCAGTACTTC. Looking up the rest from reference TRBV5-4 and TRBJ2-5 gives the full variable domain: ETGVTQSPTHLIKTRGQQVTLRCSSQSGHNTVSWYQQALGQGPQFIFQYYREEENGRGNFPPRFSGLQFPNYSSELNVNALELDDSALYLCASSLAARAETQYFGPGTRLLVL.

This chain links TRBV10-2 with TRBJ2-1; D is unresolved. The CDR3 has 12 amino acids. Trimming removed 4 bases at V and 5 bases at J, with 6 bases between. Germline-derived CDR1 and CDR2 are WSHSY and SAAADI. DNA of the CDR3: TGCGCCAGCAGTGTGACCAACAATGAGCAGTTCTTC. Its translation: CASSVTNNEQFF.